This TCR beta chain emerged from a study of shared clonotypes between healthy human individuals. About the research overall: Donors were a couple of women and a few men aged 18 to 49. Study-wide results and limits: Around 5% of naive CD4 clonotypes were common to a handful of donors.

CD4+ cells yielded CD45RA+ naive and CD45RA-negative memory subsets. The ends were cut back, 1 base at V and 3 bases at J, with 19 bases in the middle. This CDR3 has 18 residues. In germline, CDR1 is SGHAT, CDR2 FQNNGV. Note on this clone: Its antigen is currently unknown.

Sequencing was performed with immunoSEQ multiplex PCR; in TCRdb, only in-frame clones are kept and a portion is missing. The sample consists of approximately 1,500,000 clones, roughly 95% of them appearing once. The sample comprised naive CD4+ T cells sorted from blood. The subset was: CD45RA+ positively selected. The chain has TRBV11-2 and TRBJ2-1; D may be TRBD1 (6 bases). This receptor was identified in a man younger than 45 in good health. The CDR3 bases are TGTGCCAGCAGCTTAGGACGGGCAGGGGCTATTAACTACAATGAGCAGTTCTTC. It translates to CASSLGRAGAINYNEQFF.